This T cell receptor beta chain comes out of a study of blood T cell repertoires in COVID-19. At the level of the study: COVID-19 samples, acute and convalescent, were from the United States, Italy and Spain.

CDR3 length: 16 amino acids. V dropped 0 bases and J dropped 6; count of bases not matched to a gene: 7. CDR1 SGDLS and CDR2 YYNGEE come from the germline V gene. In the original workflow: Reference gene primer amplification gave nucleated cell count estimates. Assay: immunoSEQ multiplex PCR; the TCRdb copy retains only in-frame clones and omits some. The DNA was the basis for D and trimming; V, J and clone size are from that table. The profile shows roughly 220,000 clones, around 82% of them singletons. This clonotype originated in a woman under 40 who had recovered from COVID-19. The sequenced sample was peripheral blood. V usage is TRBV9 and J usage is TRBJ2-1; 9 bases align to TRBD2. This CDR3 reads CASSVGGLANGNEQFF. DNA for the CDR3: TGTGCCAGCAGCGTAGGGGGACTAGCAAACGGCAATGAGCAGTTCTTC.